Following are 28 T cell receptor beta chains from one sample sequenced in a study of blood T cell repertoires in COVID-19. The method was immunoSEQ multiplex PCR; TCRdb's version includes in-frame clones alone and lacks a portion of them. Altogether about 170,000 clones are present, around four fifths being singletons, with the ten largest covering approximately 8%. Material: peripheral blood. These receptors originate from a woman older than 75 with COVID-19, enrolled during active disease.

The rearrangement joins TRBV25-1 to TRBJ1-6; no clear D. Germline CDR1 reads MGHDK; CDR2 reads SYGVNS. V shed 1 base and J shed 9 bases, with 16 bases lying between them. This CDR3 is 16 amino acids long. The CDR3 spells CASSESLAGAGSPLHF. CDR3 sequence (DNA): TGTGCCAGCAGTGAATCTTTGGCGGGCGCGGGTTCACCCCTCCACTTT.

Here the CDR3 reads CASTVMGQNTEAFF. The CDR3 bases are TGTGCCAGCACCGTAATGGGACAGAACACTGAAGCTTTCTTT. The chain employs TRBV5-4 and TRBJ1-1; D is possibly TRBD1 (6 bases). V was cut by 6 bases and J by 1 base, with 13 bases left in between. The CDR3 is 14 amino acids. Per the germline V gene, CDR1 is SGHNT and CDR2 is YYREEE (reference sequence).

Here the CDR3 DNA reads TGTGCCAGCAGTGAAGACTATGGAACAGGGGCGCGGGCCGGGGAGCTGTTTTTT. This gives the protein CASSEDYGTGARAGELFF. This chain uses TRBV6-1 with TRBJ2-2, with 7 positions matching TRBD1. This CDR3 region has 18 residues. The germline V gene encodes CDR1 MNHNS and CDR2 SASEGT. With V trimmed by 1 base and J by 6 bases, 14 bases remained unmatched.

This chain connects TRBV15 to TRBJ1-6, with 8 positions matching TRBD1. V dropped 2 bases and J dropped 9; count of bases not matched to a gene: 9. The CDR3 sequence is 16 residues long. The germline gives CDR1 LNHNV, CDR2 YYDKDF (reference sequence). The CDR3 protein is CATSRNTGGRGSPLHF. CDR3 nucleotides: TGTGCCACCAGCAGAAACACAGGGGGAAGAGGTTCACCCCTCCACTTT.

The chain links TRBV10-3 to TRBJ1-3; tentative D call: TRBD1 (6 bases). Trimming pared 3 bases from V and 4 bases from J, leaving 10 bases between. Germline assignment: CDR1 ENHRY and CDR2 SYGVKD. The CDR3 runs to 14 residues. This CDR3 is CAISDRGTGNTIYF. CDR3 in DNA: TGTGCCATCAGTGACAGGGGAACCGGAAACACCATATATTTT.

The chain couples TRBV29-1 to TRBJ2-5; TRBD2 is a possible D gene (6 bases). The CDR3 has 14 residues. In germline, CDR1 is SQVTM, CDR2 ANQGSEA. V was cut by 4 bases and J by 7 bases, with 19 bases left in between. The CDR3 nucleotides read TGCAGCGTTGTGGGGACTGCCCTGGGGGGGACCCAGTACTTC. Protein: CSVVGTALGGTQYF.

V is TRBV19 and J is TRBJ1-5; TRBD1 aligns across 10 bases. Per the germline V gene, CDR1 is LNHDA and CDR2 is SQIVND (reference sequence). V shed 5 bases, J shed 7 bases, and the junction held 8 bases outside the gene matches. CDR3 size: 15 residues. The CDR3 DNA follows: TGTGCCAGTAGTCTCCTTATGACAGGGGGCCAGCCCCAGCATTTT. Translating it yields CASSLLMTGGQPQHF.

The chain recombines TRBV5-1 with TRBJ1-2; D uncertain. The CDR3 has 14 residues. Germline CDR1 SGHRS, CDR2 YFSETQ. Trimming left V 4 bases short and J 6 bases short, with 16 bases between. The CDR3: CASSPPGVTNGYTF. The CDR3 nucleotides read TGCGCCAGCAGCCCTCCCGGGGTTACTAATGGCTACACCTTC.

The V and J genes are TRBV9 and TRBJ1-1, with D hard to call. This CDR3 is 15 amino acids long. Per germline, CDR1 SGDLS and CDR2 YYNGEE. V shed 3 bases and J shed 5 bases, with 17 bases lying between them. CDR3 sequence: CASSAHTGRKTEAFF. CDR3 sequence (DNA): TGTGCCAGCAGCGCACATACCGGGAGGAAGACTGAAGCTTTCTTT.

This clone was seen just once. The chain recombines TRBV7-9 with TRBJ1-2; D is uncertain. The CDR3 extends over 16 amino acids. Germline lookup yields CDR1 SEHNR and CDR2 FQNEAQ (reference sequence). V lost 5 bases and J lost 3, with 19 bases in between. The CDR3 sequence is CASSRPVAHNDYGYTF. The CDR3 DNA sequence: TGTGCCAGCAGCCGCCCAGTCGCCCATAACGACTATGGCTACACCTTC.

The CDR3 DNA sequence: TGTGCCAGCAGCAGCACCGACAGGGGTGGAAACACCATATATTTT. Its protein is CASSSTDRGGNTIYF. The chain employs TRBV7-9 and TRBJ1-3; 8 nucleotides align to TRBD1. The CDR3 loop spans 15 amino acids. J lost 3 bases, V lost 5 bases, and 6 bases had no gene match. CDR1 and CDR2 from the germline V gene are SEHNR and FQNEAQ (reference sequence).

This clone came up once. V is TRBV19 and J is TRBJ1-5; 9 nucleotides match TRBD1. This CDR3 region has 14 residues. The J segment lost 3 bases and the V segment lost 6 bases, leaving 3 bases of the junction unmatched. Germline CDR1 reads LNHDA; CDR2 reads SQIVND (reference sequence). The CDR3 nucleotides are TGTGCCAGTAGAGGACAGGGGTTCAATCAGCCCCAGCATTTT. Translated, it gives CASRGQGFNQPQHF.

The rearrangement joins TRBV9 to TRBJ2-2; D is undetermined. V gave up 2 bases and J gave up 4 bases, with 12 bases separating them. The germline V gene has CDR1 SGDLS and CDR2 YYNGEE. This CDR3 is 15 amino acids long. DNA of the CDR3: TGTGCCAGCAGCGTTTCCCCCCGGTCCACCGGGGAGCTGTTTTTT. Amino acids: CASSVSPRSTGELFF.

The chain recombines TRBV19 with TRBJ1-6; D uncertain. Germline-derived CDR1 and CDR2 are LNHDA and SQIVND (reference sequence). The CDR3 consists of 13 residues. Trimming shortened V by 3 bases and J by 8 bases, and 8 bases separated the two germline ends. CDR3 DNA: TGTGCCAGTAGTATTCCGGGAGATTCACCCCTCCACTTT. Protein: CASSIPGDSPLHF.

V usage is TRBV7-9 and J usage is TRBJ2-1, with 12 nucleotides matching TRBD2. V shed 7 bases, J shed 9 bases, and the junction held 16 bases outside the gene matches. The CDR3 runs 17 residues. Germline assignment: CDR1 SEHNR and CDR2 FQNEAQ (reference sequence). The CDR3 DNA sequence: TGTGCCAGCATCGACACGGGAGGGGCTAGCGGGAGGGGTGAGCAGTTCTTC. It specifies CASIDTGGASGRGEQFF.

J is TRBJ2-3 and V is TRBV5-1, with D unclear. The CDR3 spans 14 residues. Germline V CDR1 and CDR2: SGHRS, YFSETQ. V shed 0 bases and J shed 5 bases, with 10 bases lying between them. The DNA for the CDR3 is TGCGCCAGCAGCTTGGGTGGCATCGTAGATACGCAGTATTTT. Protein: CASSLGGIVDTQYF.

The chain recombines TRBV9 with TRBJ2-1; 11 bases match TRBD2. V trimming: 0 bases; J trimming: 5 bases; junction bases outside the gene matches: 4. This CDR3 has 16 amino acids. CDR1 and CDR2 from the germline V gene are SGDLS and YYNGEE. The CDR3 region has the DNA TGTGCCAGCAGCGTAGTTGGGACTAGCGGCGACAATGAGCAGTTCTTC. Its translation is CASSVVGTSGDNEQFF.

J is TRBJ1-1 and V is TRBV27; 7 bases agree with TRBD1. The V gene's germline CDR1 is MNHEY and CDR2 SMNVEV (reference sequence). V lost 7 bases to trimming and J lost 2 bases; unmatched junction nucleotides: 10. The CDR3 spans 15 residues. The CDR3 protein is CASTLRQGTNTEAFF. CDR3 sequence (DNA): TGTGCCAGCACCCTTCGACAGGGCACAAACACTGAAGCTTTCTTT.

This chain uses TRBV6-5 with TRBJ1-6; 7 nucleotides match TRBD1. Per the germline V gene, CDR1 is MNHEY and CDR2 is SVGAGI. This CDR3 contains 15 residues. After removal of 7 bases from V and 7 bases from J, the junction contained 10 bases not matched to a gene. The CDR3 spells CASTTSGTENSPLHF. For the CDR3, the DNA is TGTGCCAGCACAACTTCCGGGACAGAAAATTCACCCCTCCACTTT.

The J gene is TRBJ1-1, the V gene TRBV18, with a possible D match to TRBD1 (6 bases). The CDR3 is made up of 16 amino acids. V was shortened by 2 bases and J by 2 bases, with 15 bases between the two germline ends. Germline CDR1 and CDR2: KGHSH and LQKENI. The CDR3 spells CASSPVGAGTNTEAFF. CDR3 in DNA: TGTGCCAGCTCACCAGTAGGCGCCGGGACAAACACTGAAGCTTTCTTT.

The chain carries TRBV19 and TRBJ2-4; the D gene is possibly TRBD2 (6 bases). Germline assignment: CDR1 LNHDA and CDR2 SQIVND (reference sequence). Between the trimmed V and J ends, which lost 9 bases and 0 bases, there was a span of 15 bases. This CDR3 is 15 amino acids long. Here the CDR3 DNA reads TGTGCCAGCGGGGGTGGAGGTTTAGCCAAAAACATTCAGTACTTC. This sequence encodes CASGGGGLAKNIQYF.

This chain links TRBV5-1 with TRBJ1-1, with no clear D. Per germline, CDR1 SGHRS and CDR2 YFSETQ. The V gene lost 3 bases and the J gene lost 1 base, with 7 bases spanning the gap. This CDR3 region has 13 residues. CDR3 sequence reads: CASSWQANTEAFF. DNA of the CDR3: TGCGCCAGCAGCTGGCAGGCGAACACTGAAGCTTTCTTT.

The chain links TRBV6-6 to TRBJ1-5; tentative D call: TRBD1 (6 bases). The length of the CDR3 is 14 residues. V gave up 8 bases and J gave up 5 bases, with 16 bases separating them. Germline V gene sequence: CDR1 MNHNY, CDR2 SVGAGI (reference sequence). CDR3 sequence (DNA): TGTGCCAGCTCCCCTCAGGGGCCATATCAGCCCCAGCATTTT. Encoded protein: CASSPQGPYQPQHF.

This sequence joins TRBV28 and TRBJ1-2; 9 bases are shared with TRBD1. The CDR3 extends over 13 amino acids. V lost 10 bases to trimming and J lost 6 bases; unmatched junction nucleotides: 9. In germline, CDR1 is MDHEN, CDR2 SYDVKM. This CDR3 reads CANSPGTGNGYTF. DNA for the CDR3: TGTGCCAACAGCCCCGGGACAGGGAATGGCTACACCTTC.

The chain employs TRBV27 and TRBJ2-2; possibly TRBD2 for D (5 bases). Germline lookup yields CDR1 MNHEY and CDR2 SMNVEV (reference sequence). The CDR3 has 13 residues. V gave up 2 bases and J gave up 8 bases, with 9 bases separating them. The CDR3 here is CASSLMGEGELFF. CDR3 coding DNA: TGTGCCAGCAGTTTAATGGGAGAGGGGGAGCTGTTTTTT.

The chain employs TRBV12-3 or TRBV12-4 and TRBJ1-2, with a weak D call TRBD1 (5 bases). The CDR3 consists of 12 residues. Deletions cut 6 bases from V and 8 bases from J, with 13 bases between. This CDR3 reads CASSQSNRGYTF. DNA of the CDR3: TGTGCCAGCAGCCAGTCAAACAGGGGCTACACCTTC.

Worth noting for this clone: The junction departs from the called germline gene at one end, perhaps through a read error. The rearrangement uses TRBV14 and TRBJ1-1; D uncertain. Germline values: CDR1 SGHDN, CDR2 FVKESK. This CDR3 contains 13 residues. The CDR3 region has the DNA TGTGCCAGCAGCCAAGGGGCTGTGGCTGAACCTTTCTTT. This translates into CASSQGAVAEPFF. Full variable domain (missing parts from reference TRBV14 and TRBJ1-1): EAGVTQFPSHSVIEKGQTVTLRCDPISGHDNLYWYRRVMGKEIKFLLHFVKESKQDESGMPNNRFLAERTGGTYSTLKVQPAELEDSGVYFCASSQGAVAEPFFGQGTRLTVV.

The V and J genes are TRBV6-5 and TRBJ2-7; the D gene is possibly TRBD2 (5 bases). Germline V lookup: CDR1 MNHEY, CDR2 SVGAGI. This CDR3 contains 13 residues. V lost 8 bases and J lost 9, with 20 bases in between. The CDR3 sequence is CASHGVRPWSQYF. The CDR3 DNA follows: TGTGCCAGCCACGGGGTCCGTCCCTGGTCGCAGTACTTC.